This T cell receptor (beta chain) was captured by sequencing in a study of early stage breast cancer tumors. Study background: ER+/PR+/HER2- status applied to about 80% of the 16 invasive breast tumors. Study-wide results and caveats: Enriched TCRB sequences shared across patients were mostly commonly generated sequences.

Only a few counts were recorded for this clone. Its antigen is not known. Method: immunoSEQ multiplex PCR; TCRdb's copy keeps in-frame clones and lacks some. The table shows around 9,800 clones, with around 75% occurring only once. Looked up from germline, CDR1 is MNHEY and CDR2 is SVGAGI. This CDR3 is built from 14 residues. Trimming at V came to 2 bases and at J to 9 bases, leaving 0 bases not matched to a gene. The clonotype comes from a person between 65 and 79 years old with breast cancer. Sequences were obtained from breast tumor tissue. The chain joins TRBV6-5 to TRBJ1-6; 11 positions agree with TRBD1. CDR3 residues: CASSYGTGGSPLHF. CDR3 nucleotides: TGTGCCAGCAGTTACGGGACAGGGGGTTCACCCCTCCACTTT.